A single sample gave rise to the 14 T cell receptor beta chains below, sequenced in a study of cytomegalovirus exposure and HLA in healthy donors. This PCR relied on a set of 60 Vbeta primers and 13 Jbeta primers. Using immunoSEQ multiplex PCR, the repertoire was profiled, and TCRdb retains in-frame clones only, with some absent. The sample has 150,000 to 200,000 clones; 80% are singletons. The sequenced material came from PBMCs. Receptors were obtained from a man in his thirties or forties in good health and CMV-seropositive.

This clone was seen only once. CDR3 bases: TGTGCCAGCAGCTTGGTTGCCCAGGGAAGGAGAACTGAAGCTTTCTTT. Its translation is CASSLVAQGRRTEAFF. The V and J genes are TRBV5-6 and TRBJ1-1; D may be TRBD1 (5 bases). The CDR3 contains 16 residues. Trimming took off 0 bases at V and 5 bases at J, with 17 bases between the two ends. Germline V gene lookup returns CDR1 SGHDT and CDR2 YYEEEE.

CDR3 protein: CASGGQGGDQPQHF. CDR3 DNA sequence: TGTGCCAGCGGGGGACAGGGAGGAGATCAGCCCCAGCATTTT. The chain is built from TRBV27 and TRBJ1-5; TRBD1 matches 9 bases. This CDR3 is 14 amino acids long. The junction had 7 bases not matched to a gene; V was cut back by 8 bases and J by 5 bases. Looked up from germline, CDR1 is MNHEY and CDR2 is SMNVEV (reference sequence).

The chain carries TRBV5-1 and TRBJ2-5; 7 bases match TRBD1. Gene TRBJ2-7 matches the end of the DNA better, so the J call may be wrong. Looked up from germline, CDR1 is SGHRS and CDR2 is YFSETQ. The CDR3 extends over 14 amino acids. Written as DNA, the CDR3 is TGCGCCAGCAGCTCCGGGACAGAGGCCTACGAGCAGTACTTC. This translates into CASSSGTEAYEQYF.

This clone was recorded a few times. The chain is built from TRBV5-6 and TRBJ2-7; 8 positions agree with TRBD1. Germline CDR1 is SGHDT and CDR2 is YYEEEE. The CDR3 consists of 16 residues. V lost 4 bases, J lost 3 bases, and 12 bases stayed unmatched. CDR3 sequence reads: CASSPRTGTRNYEQYF. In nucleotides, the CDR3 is TGTGCCAGCAGCCCCCGGACAGGGACCAGGAACTACGAGCAGTACTTC.

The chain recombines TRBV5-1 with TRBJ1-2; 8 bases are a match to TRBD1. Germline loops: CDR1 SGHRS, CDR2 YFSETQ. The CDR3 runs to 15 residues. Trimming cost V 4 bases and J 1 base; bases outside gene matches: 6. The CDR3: CASSPGTGFNYGYTF. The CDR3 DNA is TGCGCCAGCAGCCCCGGGACAGGCTTTAACTATGGCTACACCTTC.

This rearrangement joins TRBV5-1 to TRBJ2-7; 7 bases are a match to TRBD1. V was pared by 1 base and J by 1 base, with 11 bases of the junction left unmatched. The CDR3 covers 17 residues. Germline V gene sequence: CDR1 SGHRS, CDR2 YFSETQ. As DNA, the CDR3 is TGCGCCAGCAGCTTGTCTGGACAGGAAATTTCATCCTACGAGCAGTACTTC. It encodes CASSLSGQEISSYEQYF.

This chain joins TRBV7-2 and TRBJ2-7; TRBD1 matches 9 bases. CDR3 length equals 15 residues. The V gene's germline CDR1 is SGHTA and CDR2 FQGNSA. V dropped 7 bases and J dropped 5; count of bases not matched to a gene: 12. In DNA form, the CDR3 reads TGTGCCAGCAACGACCAACCGGGACAGGGACACGAGCAGTACTTC. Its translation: CASNDQPGQGHEQYF.

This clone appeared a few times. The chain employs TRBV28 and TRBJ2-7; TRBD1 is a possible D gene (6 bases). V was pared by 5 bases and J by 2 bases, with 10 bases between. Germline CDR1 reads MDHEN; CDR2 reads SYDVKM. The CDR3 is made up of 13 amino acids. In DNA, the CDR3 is TGTGCCAGCAGTATTACAGGGCCCTACGAGCAGTACTTC. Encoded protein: CASSITGPYEQYF.

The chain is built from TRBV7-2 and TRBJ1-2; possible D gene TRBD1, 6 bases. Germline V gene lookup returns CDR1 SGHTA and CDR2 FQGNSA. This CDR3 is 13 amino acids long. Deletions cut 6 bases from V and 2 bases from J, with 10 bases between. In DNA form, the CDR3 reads TGTGCCAGCAGTCACAGGGAAAACTATGGCTACACCTTC. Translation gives CASSHRENYGYTF. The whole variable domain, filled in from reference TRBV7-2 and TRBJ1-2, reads GAGVSQSPSNKVTEKGKDVELRCDPISGHTALYWYRQSLGQGLEFLIYFQGNSAPDKSGLPSDRFSAERTGGSVSTLTIQRTQQEDSAVYLCASSHRENYGYTFGSGTRLTVV.

The CDR3 sequence: CASSRTSGGATDTQYF. The CDR3 DNA is TGTGCCAGCAGCCGGACTAGCGGGGGGGCAACAGATACGCAGTATTTT. V gene TRBV7-2 combines with J gene TRBJ2-3; 15 bases are a match to TRBD2. Germline V gene data show CDR1 as SGHTA and CDR2 as FQGNSA. The junction had 3 bases not matched to a gene; V was cut back by 5 bases and J by 3 bases. This CDR3 has 16 residues.

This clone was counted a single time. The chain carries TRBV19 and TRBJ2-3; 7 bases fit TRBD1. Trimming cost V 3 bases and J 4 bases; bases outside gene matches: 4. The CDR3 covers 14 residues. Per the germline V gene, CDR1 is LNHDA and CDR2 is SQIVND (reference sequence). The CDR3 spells CASSMDRRADTQYF. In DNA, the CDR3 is TGTGCCAGTAGTATGGACAGGCGAGCAGATACGCAGTATTTT.

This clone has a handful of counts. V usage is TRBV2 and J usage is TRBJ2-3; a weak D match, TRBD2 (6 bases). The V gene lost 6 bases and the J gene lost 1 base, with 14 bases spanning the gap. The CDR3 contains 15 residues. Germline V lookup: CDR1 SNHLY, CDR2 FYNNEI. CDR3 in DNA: TGTGCCAGCAGCCCGACTAGGGGAGGCACAGATACGCAGTATTTT. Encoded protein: CASSPTRGGTDTQYF. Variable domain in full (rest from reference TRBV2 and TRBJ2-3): EPEVTQTPSHQVTQMGQEVILRCVPISNHLYFYWYRQILGQKVEFLVSFYNNEISEKSEIFDDQFSVERPDGSNFTLKIRSTKLEDSAMYFCASSPTRGGTDTQYFGPGTRLTVL.

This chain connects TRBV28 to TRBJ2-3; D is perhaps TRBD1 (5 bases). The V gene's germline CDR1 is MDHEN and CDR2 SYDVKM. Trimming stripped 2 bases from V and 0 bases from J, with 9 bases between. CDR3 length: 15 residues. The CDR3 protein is CASSLQGISTDTQYF. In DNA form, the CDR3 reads TGTGCCAGCAGTTTACAGGGTATAAGCACAGATACGCAGTATTTT.

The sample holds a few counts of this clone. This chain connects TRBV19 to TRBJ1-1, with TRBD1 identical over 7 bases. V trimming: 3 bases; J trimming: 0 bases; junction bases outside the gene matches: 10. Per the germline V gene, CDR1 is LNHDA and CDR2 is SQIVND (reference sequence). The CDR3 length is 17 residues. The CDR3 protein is CASSIIPGQAMNTEAFF. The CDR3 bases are TGTGCCAGTAGTATCATACCCGGACAGGCGATGAACACTGAAGCTTTCTTT.